The clone carrying this T cell receptor (beta chain) came up once. The sample comes from a study of blood T cell repertoires in COVID-19. Overall study context: Both acute and convalescent COVID-19 samples were obtained from the United States, Italy and Spain. PBMCs, B-cell-depleted T cells, or T cells provided the cDNA or gDNA that made up the material.

From germline, CDR1 is LGHNT and CDR2 FRNRAP. The CDR3 loop spans 13 amino acids. The J segment lost 6 bases and the V segment lost 1 base, leaving 2 bases of the junction unmatched. TCRdb keeps only in-frame clones here, not all; method: immunoSEQ multiplex PCR. The sample lists 250,000 to 300,000 clones, approximately 80% occurring once. The rearrangement joins TRBV12-5 to TRBJ2-5; 7 bases agree with TRBD2. The sample consisted of peripheral blood. The clonotype was recovered from a man aged 55 to 70 with acute or convalescent COVID-19. CDR3 loop: CASGLAGGKTQYF. CDR3 DNA: TGTGCTAGTGGTTTGGCGGGGGGAAAGACCCAGTACTTC.